This is a list of T cell receptor beta chains from one sample in a study of T-cell memory formation after mild COVID-19. TCRdb re-called the 5' RACE reads with MiXCR, one entry per CDR3 protein. The sample gives approximately 500,000 distinct CDR3 sequences, approximately 25% of which show up once; about an eighth is in the top ten. The sequencing input was PBMCs or a T cell subset sorted from them (not recorded which). All receptors derive from an adult woman who had mild COVID-19 (a few samples of this study predate the infection). Cell type and time point are not known. CDR3s include the opening cysteine and the closing phenylalanine or tryptophan. A D gene is named only where the DNA matches it firmly. Clone size, where shown, is once, few, many, or a class for clones that have expanded.

clone size,D gene,J gene,V gene,CDR3 protein,CDR3 DNA
.,.,TRBJ1-1,TRBV7-9,CASSLSQNTEAFF,TGTGCCAGCAGCTTATCTCAGAACACTGAAGCTTTCTTT
few,.,TRBJ2-7,TRBV21-1,CASSIRTGGDYEQYF,TGTGCCAGCAGCATTCGGACAGGGGGCGATTACGAGCAGTACTTC
.,.,TRBJ1-2,TRBV11-3,CASGTDGYTF,TGTGCCAGCGGGACGGATGGCTACACCTTC
once,.,TRBJ1-1,TRBV7-9,CASSLVGDPLNTEAFF,TGTGCCAGCAGCTTAGTTGGGGACCCGTTGAACACTGAAGCTTTCTTT
.,.,TRBJ1-2,TRBV12-3/TRBV12-4,CASSSDMEYGYTF,TGTGCCAGCAGTTCGGACATGGAGTATGGCTACACCTTC
few,.,TRBJ1-4,TRBV6-5,CASSYRDSPIEKLFF,TGTGCCAGCAGTTACCGCGACAGTCCGATTGAAAAACTGTTTTTT
.,.,TRBJ2-7,TRBV7-3,CASSLLVSYEQYF,TGTGCCAGCAGCTTATTAGTTTCCTACGAGCAGTACTTC
.,.,TRBJ2-7,TRBV4-1,CASSNLGGVFDSYEQYF,TGCGCCAGCAGCAACCTCGGAGGGGTTTTTGATTCCTACGAGCAGTACTTC
.,.,TRBJ1-5,TRBV29-1,CSVSFSGRDQPQHF,TGCAGCGTTAGCTTTTCCGGGCGAGATCAGCCCCAGCATTTT
.,TRBD2,TRBJ2-1,TRBV24-1,CATSDPFGGGPNEQFF,TGTGCCACCAGTGACCCCTTTGGGGGAGGGCCCAATGAGCAGTTCTTC
.,.,TRBJ2-4,TRBV6-2/TRBV6-3,CASSYSEGGPKRIQYF,TGTGCCAGCAGTTACTCGGAGGGTGGCCCCAAACGGATTCAGTACTTC
.,.,TRBJ1-5,TRBV24-1,CATSSTDRPQHF,TGTGCCACCAGCTCAACAGACCGGCCCCAGCATTTT
.,.,TRBJ1-1,TRBV20-1,CSARDSGQLMNTEAFF,TGCAGTGCTAGAGATTCAGGACAGCTTATGAACACTGAAGCTTTCTTT
few,TRBD1,TRBJ2-1,TRBV9,CASSVLQGTYNEQFF,TGTGCCAGCAGCGTACTACAGGGGACCTACAATGAGCAGTTCTTC
.,.,TRBJ1-3,TRBV12-3/TRBV12-4,CASSLGAVSGNTIYF,TGTGCCAGCAGTTTAGGGGCAGTCTCTGGAAACACCATATATTTT
.,TRBD1,TRBJ2-7,TRBV20-1,CSARRQGRTYEQYF,TGCAGTGCTAGACGACAGGGGAGGACCTACGAGCAGTACTTC
many,.,TRBJ2-1,TRBV5-6,CASSPVGAYNEQFF,TGTGCCAGCAGCCCTGTAGGGGCCTACAATGAGCAGTTCTTC
.,.,TRBJ1-1,TRBV29-1,CSTYRAQSTEAFF,TGCAGCACTTATCGGGCGCAAAGCACTGAAGCTTTCTTT
many,.,TRBJ2-1,TRBV11-2,CASSLDKGSYNEQFF,TGTGCCAGCAGCTTAGATAAGGGATCCTACAATGAGCAGTTCTTC
many,TRBD2,TRBJ2-7,TRBV2,CASSTPAGVVHEQYF,TGTGCCAGCAGTACTCCAGCGGGAGTAGTCCACGAGCAGTACTTC
many,.,TRBJ2-1,TRBV4-2,CASSPEDSFHNEQFF,TGTGCCAGCAGCCCCGAGGACAGTTTCCACAATGAGCAGTTCTTC
few,.,TRBJ2-1,TRBV5-1,CASSLEGDEQFF,TGCGCCAGCAGCCTCGAGGGAGATGAGCAGTTCTTC
.,.,TRBJ1-5,TRBV12-3/TRBV12-4,CASSLWVDQPQHF,TGTGCCAGCAGTTTATGGGTGGATCAGCCCCAGCATTTT
few,.,TRBJ2-5,TRBV7-9,CASSLRLGAEETQYF,TGTGCCAGCAGCTTACGGCTGGGGGCCGAAGAGACCCAGTACTTC
many,TRBD2,TRBJ2-5,TRBV29-1,CSSWTSGEETQYF,TGCAGTTCTTGGACTAGCGGTGAAGAGACCCAGTACTTC
.,.,TRBJ2-3,TRBV7-3,CASSLKGLSTDTQYF,TGTGCCAGCAGCTTAAAGGGGCTGAGCACAGATACGCAGTATTTT
once,TRBD1,TRBJ1-1,TRBV2,CASRRQGVNTEAFF,TGTGCCAGCAGACGACAGGGAGTGAACACTGAAGCTTTCTTT
.,.,TRBJ1-1,TRBV30,CAWTSGTTAFF,TGTGCCTGGACTTCCGGGACGACGGCTTTCTTT
.,TRBD1,TRBJ1-5,TRBV28,CASTGGNQPQHF,TGTGCCAGTACAGGGGGAAATCAGCCCCAGCATTTT
.,TRBD2,TRBJ2-3,TRBV20-1,CSAIKTWGSGGDTQYF,TGCAGTGCTATAAAGACCTGGGGTAGCGGGGGGGATACGCAGTATTTT